A selection of T cell receptor beta chains follows, all from one sample in a study of shared clonotypes between healthy human individuals. Measured with immunoSEQ multiplex PCR; TCRdb has only the in-frame clones, and not every one. In the table there are 1.5 million to 1.9 million clones, around 98% of which are singletons. Sequences were obtained from naive CD4+ T cells sorted from blood. These receptor sequences come from a man aged 25 to 45 in good health. Each CDR3 is given without its conserved first and last residue.

j_call v_call cdr3_aa
TRBJ2-3 TRBV14 ASSQRTGWDTQY
TRBJ2-6 TRBV7-9 ASSRQGPNVLT
TRBJ1-4 TRBV9 ASSVDSGWEKLF
TRBJ2-1 TRBV11-2 ASSSDRVFGEQF
TRBJ2-3 TRBV29-1 SAHIAGGADTQY
TRBJ2-7 TRBV11-2 ASSPRMGLYEQY
TRBJ1-3 TRBV6-6 ASSPTGLTGNTIY
TRBJ2-1 TRBV7-3 ASSSTGGPPYNEQF
TRBJ2-7 TRBV2 ASSEQSLRYEQY
TRBJ2-5 TRBV30 AWSPSETQY
TRBJ2-7 TRBV28 ASRSPYEQY
TRBJ2-7 TRBV15 ATSRARQAYEQY
TRBJ2-7 TRBV19 ASSRTGEQY
TRBJ2-3 TRBV7-2 ASSLSQGTDTQY
TRBJ2-7 TRBV5-1 ASSPGTSGRRSYEQY
TRBJ2-5 TRBV7-9 ASSSDRGPGETQY
TRBJ2-7 TRBV10-1 ASSDPGLPYEQY
TRBJ2-1 TRBV2 ASSAGRPSYNEQF
TRBJ2-7 TRBV5-4 ASSLSGTGTYEQY
TRBJ2-1 TRBV2 ASSEYYNEQF
TRBJ2-5 TRBV5-1 ASSFEATQY
TRBJ2-7 TRBV23-1 ASSPPAYEQY
TRBJ2-1 TRBV2 ASRVVEQF
TRBJ2-5 TRBV6-5 ASSSPYSWDEATQY
TRBJ1-3 TRBV2 ASRRDRDGNTIY
TRBJ1-2 TRBV2 ASSEFGYT
TRBJ2-7 TRBV10-2 ASSRLAGASSYEQY
TRBJ2-5 TRBV7-8 ASSLGASGISRWETQY
TRBJ2-2 TRBV10-3 AISDRGELF
TRBJ2-7 TRBV18 ASSVAGGSSYEQY
TRBJ2-7 TRBV5-1 ASSLEGTATYEQY
TRBJ2-5 TRBV28 ASTASGSETQY
TRBJ2-2 TRBV9 ASSVPGSGELF
TRBJ1-1 TRBV5-1 ASSLGQPNTEAF
TRBJ1-1 TRBV2 ASSEWAGIANTEAF
TRBJ2-7 TRBV18 ASSPGQSSWLYEQY
TRBJ1-2 TRBV11-3 ASSFLDRHYGYT
TRBJ2-3 TRBV2 AGFAGGDTQY
TRBJ2-7 TRBV14 ARNTGNEQY
TRBJ2-5 TRBV5-4 ASSSDLRETQY
TRBJ1-5 TRBV5-1 ASSFSSGGNQPQH
TRBJ1-5 TRBV19 ASSMRVGGEFRNQPQH
TRBJ1-2 TRBV6-5 ASSRTGGLYGYT
TRBJ1-5 TRBV18 ASSPDRGNQPQH
TRBJ2-1 TRBV2 ASSVGTVVDEQF
TRBJ2-5 TRBV5-5 ASSLDFRVPQY
TRBJ2-5 TRBV30 AWGRVSLKETQY
TRBJ1-2 TRBV18 ASSPRGTNNYGYT
TRBJ2-5 TRBV9 ASSVGRQETQY
TRBJ2-1 TRBV15 ATSGYRSSYNEQF
TRBJ2-3 TRBV10-1 ASSAIQAGRTDTQY
TRBJ2-7 TRBV18 ASSPLPGSSSYEQY
TRBJ2-3 TRBV27 ASSLSRLAGGSDTQY
TRBJ2-1 TRBV5-1 ASSLEGPYNEQF